Presented here are 9 T cell receptor beta chains from one specimen sequenced in a study of blood T cell repertoires in COVID-19. The protocol was immunoSEQ multiplex PCR, while the TCRdb copy is restricted to in-frame clones and leaves out a portion. The data contain over 60,000 clones, under 95% of them singletons. What was sequenced was peripheral blood. Receptor source: a man in his 60s with acute or convalescent COVID-19.

This clone was observed a single time. The genes are TRBV3-1 (or the pseudogene TRBV3-2) and TRBJ1-1; D might be TRBD1 (5 bases). Trimming pared 2 bases from V and 2 bases from J, leaving 9 bases between. This CDR3 spans 14 amino acids. CDR1 LGHDT and CDR2 YNNKEL come from the germline V gene (reference sequence). The CDR3 bases are TGTGCCAGCAGCCAAATGACAGTAAACACTGAAGCTTTCTTT. It yields the protein CASSQMTVNTEAFF.

The gene calls are TRBV6-5 and TRBJ1-1, with 10 bases lining up with TRBD1. With 6 bases clipped from V and 1 base from J, the junction kept 5 bases outside the gene matches. The CDR3 covers 15 residues. Looked up from germline, CDR1 is MNHEY and CDR2 is SVGAGI. CDR3 nucleotides: TGTGCCAGCAGGACAGGGGGCGAGGGGAACACTGAAGCTTTCTTT. Protein: CASRTGGEGNTEAFF.

V usage is TRBV5-1 and J usage is TRBJ1-4, with D possibly being TRBD1 (6 bases). The CDR3 is 17 amino acids. Germline values: CDR1 SGHRS, CDR2 YFSETQ. Trimming removed 4 bases from V and 7 bases from J, with 23 bases in between. CDR3 residues: CASSRRAGSGTPEKLFF. The CDR3 region has the DNA TGCGCCAGCAGCCGACGGGCCGGATCCGGGACACCTGAAAAACTGTTTTTT.

The chain combines TRBV6-5 with TRBJ1-5, with 9 nucleotides matching TRBD1. Germline V lookup: CDR1 MNHEY, CDR2 SVGAGI. V trimming: 7 bases; J trimming: 4 bases; junction bases outside the gene matches: 8. The length of the CDR3 is 15 residues. CDR3 coding DNA: TGTGCCAGCACCGCGGACAGGGGAGGTAATCAGCCCCAGCATTTT. This gives the protein CASTADRGGNQPQHF.

The chain joins TRBV5-1 to TRBJ2-1; D is unresolved. V gave up 0 bases and J gave up 6 bases, with 7 bases separating them. The CDR3 extends over 13 amino acids. From germline, CDR1 is SGHRS and CDR2 YFSETQ. For the CDR3, the DNA is TGCGCCAGCAGCTTGGTCATCGGCAATGAGCAGTTCTTC. Its translation is CASSLVIGNEQFF.

The chain links TRBV6-5 to TRBJ1-2, with TRBD1 matching 8 bases. Germline values: CDR1 MNHEY, CDR2 SVGAGI. This CDR3 has 14 residues. V lost 6 bases to trimming and J lost 10 bases; unmatched junction nucleotides: 13. The CDR3 DNA sequence: TGTGCCAGCAGCCCGGGACAGGCCCTCCTCGTCTACACCTTC. Protein: CASSPGQALLVYTF.

The rearrangement joins TRBV13 to TRBJ2-3, with 9 bases aligning to TRBD2. This CDR3 is 15 amino acids long. The V gene end was trimmed by 5 bases and the J gene end by 1 base; junction bases not matched to a gene: 4. The germline V gene encodes CDR1 PRHDT and CDR2 FYEKMQ (reference sequence). CDR3 in DNA: TGTGCCAGCAGCCCAGGGACTAGCCGCACAGATACGCAGTATTTT. Translated, it gives CASSPGTSRTDTQYF.

J is TRBJ1-5 and V is TRBV5-6; D is unresolved. The germline V gene has CDR1 SGHDT and CDR2 YYEEEE. The length of the CDR3 is 15 residues. Trimming removed 6 bases from V and 2 bases from J, with 15 bases in between. The CDR3: CASTAGGRRNQPQHF. The CDR3 coding sequence is TGTGCCAGCACCGCCGGTGGGCGCCGCAATCAGCCCCAGCATTTT.

The sample holds one count of this clone. V usage is TRBV9 and J usage is TRBJ1-1; D remains unclear. Between the trimmed V and J ends, which lost 0 bases and 3 bases, there was a span of 18 bases. Germline V lookup: CDR1 SGDLS, CDR2 YYNGEE. The CDR3 sequence is 17 residues long. The DNA of the CDR3 is TGTGCCAGCAGCGTAGTCGAACTATCAACGATTGACACTGAAGCTTTCTTT. Translated, it gives CASSVVELSTIDTEAFF.